The present TCR beta chain was sequenced within a study of CD8 T cells in Susac syndrome. RNA, at about 0.45 to 1 ug, was reverse transcribed with random hexamers. Amplification of TCR beta CDR3 by immunoSEQ multiplex PCR spanned 54 Vbeta and 13 Jbeta. TCRdb re-called the immunoSEQ multiplex PCR reads with MiXCR, one entry per CDR3 protein. Among a few hundred thousand distinct CDR3 sequences listed, roughly 84% were seen once. The CDR3 is 17 amino acids. V lost 5 bases, J lost 1 base, and 12 bases stayed unmatched. Peripheral blood CD8+ and CD4+ T cells were profiled by TCR beta sequencing. The sequencing input was CD8+ T cells from PBMCs. The chain employs TRBV12-3 or TRBV12-4 and TRBJ2-3; 7 bases are shared with TRBD1. The receptor comes from a human donor with multiple sclerosis. This CDR3 is CASSRHRDRWGTDTQYF. Written as DNA, the CDR3 is TGTGCCAGCAGTCGACACCGGGACAGATGGGGCACAGATACGCAGTATTTT.